This T cell receptor (beta chain) was documented in a study of CD8 T cells in Susac syndrome (dated by TCRdb to between 2018 and 2021). As for the study more broadly: Repertoire sequencing was used to test whether CD8+ T cell activation and differentiation in Susac syndrome was antigen driven. CD8+ T cell repertoire clonality was compared between some 12 healthy donors, approximately 14 Susac syndrome patients and 15 multiple sclerosis patients. Results the study describes overall, beyond this receptor: The TCR sequencing and HLA analysis was acknowledged to have included a relatively small number of individuals.

With regard to this clonotype: Its target antigen remains unknown. Nothing much larger sits one base from this clone, and base qualities are not available.

RNA was extracted using the RNeasy kit, and about 0.5 to 1 microgram was reverse transcribed with random hexamers. The immunoSEQ multiplex PCR assay, which covers 54 Vbeta and 13 Jbeta segments, was used to amplify TCR beta CDR3 regions. Bias from PCR amplification was corrected by using a synthetic template baseline for primer optimization and for computational correction. The authors' analysis ran thus. Only productive sequences were kept, with reads annotated to V, D and J genes according to IMGT and analyzed in immunoSEQ Analyzer. Clonality was computed as one minus Shannon entropy normalized by log2 of the number of productive unique sequences. For each patient and control, public and private clones were evaluated among the 100 most prevalent clones. A clone was defined as Susac-specific if it was absent from the healthy and MS cohorts, from more than 850 published viral clones and from other ImmuneACCESS disease sequences. TCRdb ran its own pipeline on the public reads, namely fastp trimming at Q25 and MiXCR clone calling, and kept in-frame beta chains. A single entry per CDR3 protein holds the most common genes and DNA from its merged rows. TCRdb, not the authors, supplied the V and J calls. A total of more than 65,000 distinct CDR3 sequences appear in this sample, 95% of them only once. The ten largest clones take up about 0.22% of the sample.

Peripheral blood CD8+ and CD4+ T cells from healthy donors, Susac syndrome patients and multiple sclerosis patients were profiled by high-throughput TCR beta sequencing. The healthy donors served as controls matched for age and sex. Bulk CD8+ and CD4+ T cells were purified by magnetic negative isolation, while CD8+ TEMRA cells were enriched using FACS. Blood was drawn into EDTA tubes, processed within 24 hours, and PBMCs were isolated by density gradient centrifugation. PBMCs intended for TCR sequencing were cryopreserved in liquid nitrogen and thawed later in a water bath at 37 degrees C. The sorted or isolated CD4+, CD8+ and CD8+ TEMRA cells reached a purity of at least 90%. From the cysteine up to the phenylalanine, the CDR3 has a length of 15 residues. Only the CDR3 DNA stays, 45 bases, in frame from base 1. Taken from the germline V gene, the CDR1 and CDR2 loops are SQVTM and ANQGSEA. Germline trimming amounts to 5 bases on V and 0 bases on J, with 7 as the count of junction bases outside the gene matches.

This TCR derives from a human donor in good health. Sequenced: CD8+ T cells from PBMCs. Recombination joined TRBV29-1 with TRBJ2-1; the junction holds 7 bases that match TRBD1. The DNA reads TGCAGCGTTCGAGGACAGGACAACTCCTACAATGAGCAGTTCTTC. Its translation reads: CSVRGQDNSYNEQFF.